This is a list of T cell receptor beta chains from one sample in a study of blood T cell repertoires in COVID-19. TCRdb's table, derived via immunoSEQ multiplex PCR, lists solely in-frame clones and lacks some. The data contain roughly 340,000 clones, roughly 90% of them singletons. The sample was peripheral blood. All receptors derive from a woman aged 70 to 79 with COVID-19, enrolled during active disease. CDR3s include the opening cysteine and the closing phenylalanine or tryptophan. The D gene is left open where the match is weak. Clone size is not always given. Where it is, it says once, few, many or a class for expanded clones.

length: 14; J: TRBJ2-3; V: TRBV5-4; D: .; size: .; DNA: TGTGCCAGCAGCCGCCCGGGGTCCACAGATACGCAGTATTTT; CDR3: CASSRPGSTDTQYF
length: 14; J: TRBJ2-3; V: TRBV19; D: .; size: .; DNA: TGTGCCAGTAGTACTCAGGCCGGAGGTGATACGCAGTATTTT; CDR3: CASSTQAGGDTQYF
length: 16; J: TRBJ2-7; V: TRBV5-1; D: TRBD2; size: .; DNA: TGCGCCAGCAGCGCGGGACTAGCGGGGGGATCCTACGAGCAGTACTTC; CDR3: CASSAGLAGGSYEQYF
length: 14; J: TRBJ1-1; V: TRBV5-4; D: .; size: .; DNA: TGTGCCAGCAGTCTACAGAGTATGAACACTGAAGCTTTCTTT; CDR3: CASSLQSMNTEAFF
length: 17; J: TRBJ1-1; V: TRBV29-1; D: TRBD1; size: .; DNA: TGCAGCGTTGAATCGAAGGACAGGGGGCTAAGAGTCACTGAAGCTTTCTTT; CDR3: CSVESKDRGLRVTEAFF
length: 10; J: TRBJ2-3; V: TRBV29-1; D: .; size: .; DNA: TGCAGCGGGACTACAGATACGCAGTATTTT; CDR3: CSGTTDTQYF
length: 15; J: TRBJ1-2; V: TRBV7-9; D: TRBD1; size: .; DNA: TGTGCCAGCAGCTTAAACAGGGGAGAGAACTATGGCTACACCTTC; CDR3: CASSLNRGENYGYTF
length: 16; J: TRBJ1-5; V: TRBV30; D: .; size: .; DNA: TGTGCCTGGAGTACAGGGTTCCAGCTAGGCAATCAGCCCCAGCATTTT; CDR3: CAWSTGFQLGNQPQHF
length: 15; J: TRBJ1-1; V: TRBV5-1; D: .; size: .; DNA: TGCGCCAGCAGCTTGGCCACAACAGTGAACACTGAAGCTTTCTTT; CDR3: CASSLATTVNTEAFF
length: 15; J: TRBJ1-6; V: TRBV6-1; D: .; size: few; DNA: TGTGCCAGCAGTGAAGGGCAGTCCTATAATTCACCCCTCCACTTT; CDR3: CASSEGQSYNSPLHF
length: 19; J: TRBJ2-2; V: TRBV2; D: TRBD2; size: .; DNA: TGTGCCAGCAGTGATCCTCTAGCGGGGACCTTCGACGGCACCGGGGAGCTGTTTTTT; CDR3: CASSDPLAGTFDGTGELFF